This T cell receptor beta chain derives from a study of regulatory T cells in long-lasting Graves disease. V was trimmed by 4 bases and J by 3 bases, leaving 9 bases between them. There are 13 residues in the CDR3. CDR1 is SEHNR, CDR2 FQNEAQ, per germline (reference sequence). CDR3-region Arm-PCR and iRepertoire HTBI primers produced the TCR beta libraries. TCRdb re-derived calls from the multiplex PCR reads in MiXCR, one entry per CDR3 protein. The sample comprises hundreds of thousands of distinct CDR3 sequences, 22% of which are singletons, and around 14% rests with the top ten. Time point meaning: persistent/refractory GD, antithyroid drugs over 5 years with positive TRAb. There was RNA extracted from PBMCs, and the TCR library was made from it.

The chain employs TRBV7-9 and TRBJ1-1; D perhaps matches TRBD1 (5 bases). The receptor was derived from a female donor with Graves disease. The sequencing here drew on peripheral blood mononuclear cells (PBMCs), taken when the disease was refractory, from a patient treated with antithyroid drugs. The chain's CDR3 is CASSSGTDTEAFF. The CDR3 DNA sequence: TGTGCCAGCAGCTCTGGGACGGACACTGAAGCTTTCTTT.